This is a list of T cell receptor beta chains from one sample in a study of T cell changes during pregnancy in multiple sclerosis. Clones were read by immunoSEQ multiplex PCR, and TCRdb kept only the in-frame ones, dropping some. Found here are approximately 52,000 clones, approximately 88% of them singletons; the top ten hold 1% to 1.5%. The sequencing here drew on CD4+ T cells from peripheral blood mononuclear cells, taken in the second trimester of pregnancy. The receptors originated from a female donor with multiple sclerosis, enrolled in a pregnancy study. Both conserved end residues are part of each CDR3. The D gene is left open where the match is weak. Clone size is stated in some rows and not others, as once, few, many or a class when expanded.

>TRBD1|TRBJ2-3|TRBV6-6|.
TGTGCCAGCACCATAACAGGGGTGAGCACAGATACGCAGTATTTT
CASTITGVSTDTQYF
>.|TRBJ2-1|TRBV6-5|.
TGTGCCAGCAGTTCCCCGGGGATCATAGGGCAGAATGAGCAGTTCTTC
CASSSPGIIGQNEQFF
>TRBD2|TRBJ2-7|TRBV7-8|.
TGTGCCAGCAGCGGGCGGGGGGAGCAGTACTTC
CASSGRGEQYF
>.|TRBJ2-5|TRBV4-1|.
TGCGCCAGCAACACACAACTACCGGGACTAGCAGGGGGCATCGGGACCCAGTACTTC
CASNTQLPGLAGGIGTQYF
>.|TRBJ2-3|TRBV14|.
TGTGCCAGCAGCCTCCAGGGTGAAAATACGCAGTATTTT
CASSLQGENTQYF
>TRBD1|TRBJ1-1|TRBV18|.
TGTGCCAGCTCAGCCACCGGGACAGGGGGCTACGGCACTGAAGCTTTCTTT
CASSATGTGGYGTEAFF
>TRBD1|TRBJ2-1|TRBV11-1|.
TGTGCCAGCAGCTTTGCCGGGACAGGGGGATTTGGTGAGCAGTTCTTC
CASSFAGTGGFGEQFF
>.|TRBJ2-1|TRBV21-1|.
TGTGCCTCTCGGACAAGCGAGCAGTCCTACAATGAGCAGTTCTTC
CASRTSEQSYNEQFF
>.|TRBJ1-4|TRBV4-1|.
TGCGCCAGCAGCCAAGATGGTGGACACAGGACTGAAAAACTGTTTTTT
CASSQDGGHRTEKLFF
>TRBD2|TRBJ2-6|TRBV7-7|.
TGTGCTAGCAGCGGCCGGACTAGCGGGAGGCCCTCTGGGGCCAACGTCCTGACTTTC
CASSGRTSGRPSGANVLTF
>.|TRBJ2-1|TRBV14|.
TGTGCCAGCAGCCCCCTAGCAGGAGGCTATGAGCAGTTCTTC
CASSPLAGGYEQFF
>.|TRBJ1-1|TRBV7-9|few
TGTGCCAGCAGCTTACGACATAACACTGAAGCTTTCTTT
CASSLRHNTEAFF
>TRBD2|TRBJ2-7|TRBV28|.
TGTGCCAGCACCACGGCAACTAGCGGGACGTACGAGCAGTACTTC
CASTTATSGTYEQYF
>.|TRBJ1-3|TRBV5-1|.
TGCGCCAGCAGCTTGAACAGGGCTGGAAACACCATATATTTT
CASSLNRAGNTIYF
>TRBD2|TRBJ2-7|TRBV2|.
TGTGCCAGCAGGGGGACTAGCGGGAGGGACGAGCAGTACTTC
CASRGTSGRDEQYF
>TRBD2|TRBJ2-7|TRBV5-4|.
TGTGCCAGCAGCTTACAGCGGGGCAAAAACGAGCAGTACTTC
CASSLQRGKNEQYF
>TRBD1|TRBJ1-1|TRBV28|few
TGTGCCAGCGGAGAGGGGGACAGGGAGGTCACTGAAGCTTTCTTT
CASGEGDREVTEAFF
>TRBD1|TRBJ1-2|TRBV19|.
TGTGCCAGTACCCGAGACAGGGGGCGGAGTGGCTACACCTTC
CASTRDRGRSGYTF
>.|TRBJ1-5|TRBV21-1|.
TGTGCCAGCAGCAGCGGGACAGGGTACGATAGCAATCAGCCCCAGCATTTT
CASSSGTGYDSNQPQHF
>.|TRBJ2-3|TRBV4-3|.
TGCGCCAGCAAGGACAGAGCAGATACGCAGTATTTT
CASKDRADTQYF
>.|TRBJ1-2|TRBV6-1|.
TGTGCCAGTCGGGGGGGGTTTGGCTACACCTTC
CASRGGFGYTF
>.|TRBJ1-1|TRBV10-1|.
TGCGCCAGCAGTGAGCAGGGTAACACTGAAGCTTTCTTT
CASSEQGNTEAFF
>TRBD1|TRBJ2-1|TRBV6-6|.
TGTGCCAGCGACGAAACGGGACAGGGCTACAATGAGCAGTTCTTC
CASDETGQGYNEQFF
>TRBD1|TRBJ1-5|TRBV6-1|few
TGTGCCAGCAGGATGGGACAGACCGCTGGGCCCCAGCATTTT
CASRMGQTAGPQHF